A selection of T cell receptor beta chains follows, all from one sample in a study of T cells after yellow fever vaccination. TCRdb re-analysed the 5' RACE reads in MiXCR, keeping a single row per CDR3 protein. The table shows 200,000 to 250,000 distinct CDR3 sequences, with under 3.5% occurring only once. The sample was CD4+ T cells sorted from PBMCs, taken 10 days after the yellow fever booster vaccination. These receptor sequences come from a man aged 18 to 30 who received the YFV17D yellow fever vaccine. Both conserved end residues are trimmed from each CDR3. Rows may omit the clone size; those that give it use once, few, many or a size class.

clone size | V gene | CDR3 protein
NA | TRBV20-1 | SARDLAGGSTGELF
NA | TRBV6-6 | ASSSRQATYNEQF
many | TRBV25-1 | ASSEGLFSGANVLT
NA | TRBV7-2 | ASSLVASGVNEQY
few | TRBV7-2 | ASSAGTGAFSGNTIY
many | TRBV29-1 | STRQNTGELF
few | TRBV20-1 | SARLAGRYNEQF
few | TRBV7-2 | ASSLGSAGGNYGYT
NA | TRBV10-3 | AIGTTGGTEAF
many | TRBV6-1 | ASSETGATGPNEQF
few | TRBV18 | ASSPWGGLEAF
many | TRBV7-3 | ASSLRAEGTEAF
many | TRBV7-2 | ASGRQGAGAGTDTQY
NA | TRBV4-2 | ASSQASGYVGNIQY
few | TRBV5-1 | ASSNFGTHLDNEQF
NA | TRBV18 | ASSPQTGGAYDTEAF
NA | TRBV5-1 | ASSLTEYQETQY
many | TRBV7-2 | ASSYRTYEQY
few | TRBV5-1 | ASSLASGGAKGQF
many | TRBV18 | ASSPLSDLTEAF
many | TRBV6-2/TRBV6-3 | ASSYSERPQH
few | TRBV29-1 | SVVAPYYGYT